A single sample gave rise to the 23 T cell receptor beta chains below, sequenced in a study of cytomegalovirus exposure and HLA in healthy donors. The method was immunoSEQ multiplex PCR; TCRdb's version includes in-frame clones alone and lacks a portion of them. The sample has about 64,000 clones; just over 90% are singletons. Sequencing input: PBMCs. Receptor source: a woman aged 18-29 years in good health and CMV-seronegative.

The chain uses TRBV9 and TRBJ2-1, with TRBD2 matching 12 bases. V lost 5 bases to trimming and J lost 4 bases; unmatched junction nucleotides: 4. The CDR3 loop spans 15 amino acids. The germline V gene has CDR1 SGDLS and CDR2 YYNGEE. CDR3 loop: CASRAGTSGYNEQFF. Here the CDR3 DNA reads TGTGCCAGCAGGGCAGGGACTAGCGGGTACAATGAGCAGTTCTTC.

This chain links TRBV11-1 with TRBJ1-1; D might be TRBD1 (5 bases). V gave up 5 bases and J gave up 2 bases, with 15 bases separating them. CDR3 length equals 15 residues. Looked up from germline, CDR1 is SGHAT and CDR2 is FQDESV (reference sequence). CDR3 sequence (DNA): TGTGCCAGCAGCCCACCCAGGGCAACCAACACTGAAGCTTTCTTT. Translation gives CASSPPRATNTEAFF.

The chain has TRBV11-2 and TRBJ2-7; 7 bases are shared with TRBD2. The CDR3 runs to 16 residues. J was trimmed by 5 bases and V by 0 bases; bases with no gene match: 10. Looked up from germline, CDR1 is SGHAT and CDR2 is FQNNGV. CDR3 in DNA: TGTGCCAGCAGCTTAGACCGGCGGGAGTTGTCTCACGAGCAGTACTTC. Its translation is CASSLDRRELSHEQYF.

This clone was seen only once. The rearrangement uses TRBV5-6 and TRBJ1-3, with D tentatively TRBD1 (6 bases). V gave up 6 bases and J gave up 1 base, with 11 bases separating them. The CDR3 spans 14 residues. CDR1 is SGHDT, CDR2 YYEEEE, per germline. The chain's CDR3 is CASTRGPSGNTIYF. The CDR3, as DNA: TGTGCCAGCACCAGGGGACCATCTGGAAACACCATATATTTT.

The J gene is TRBJ1-1, the V gene TRBV28, with TRBD1 matching over 7 bases. CDR1 is MDHEN and CDR2 is SYDVKM in the germline V gene. V dropped 5 bases and J dropped 5; count of bases not matched to a gene: 8. This CDR3 has 14 residues. CDR3 coding DNA: TGTGCCAGCAGTCCACAGGGGCCGGAAACTGAAGCTTTCTTT. Translation: CASSPQGPETEAFF.

V gene TRBV19 combines with J gene TRBJ1-2, with a tentative D call TRBD1 (6 bases). The CDR3 totals 14 residues. V lost 3 bases and J 4 bases, leaving 12 bases between the germline ends. The germline gives CDR1 LNHDA, CDR2 SQIVND (reference sequence). The CDR3 protein is CASSISGGFYGYTF. DNA of the CDR3: TGTGCCAGTAGTATTTCGGGGGGCTTCTATGGCTACACCTTC.

The rearrangement uses TRBV11-3 and TRBJ1-6; no definite D call. There are 13 residues in the CDR3. Trimming cost V 5 bases and J 6 bases, with 8 bases left between them. Germline-derived CDR1 and CDR2 are SGHNT and YENEEA. This CDR3 reads CASSESFNSPLHF. CDR3 bases: TGTGCCAGCAGCGAGAGTTTTAATTCACCCCTCCACTTT.

The rearrangement links TRBV4-2 to TRBJ1-1, with TRBD1 as a possible D gene (5 bases). V shed 1 base and J shed 1 base, with 16 bases lying between them. CDR1 and CDR2 (germline): LGHNA, YNFKEQ. The CDR3 spans 17 residues. The CDR3 DNA reads TGTGCCAGCAGCCAAGGAGTTAGTGGGGCGCAGAACACTGAAGCTTTCTTT. Amino acid sequence: CASSQGVSGAQNTEAFF.

The chain employs TRBV23-1 and TRBJ2-7; D is undetermined. TRBV23-1 is placed among ORFs of uncertain function. The ends were cut back, 5 bases at V and 4 bases at J, with 6 bases in the middle. The CDR3 loop spans 11 amino acids. CDR3 protein: CASSCQYEQYF. The CDR3 DNA follows: TGCGCCAGCAGTTGCCAGTACGAGCAGTACTTC.

This clone was counted once. The chain carries TRBV27 and TRBJ1-2; 9 positions agree with TRBD1. Germline V lookup: CDR1 MNHEY, CDR2 SMNVEV (reference sequence). After removal of 5 bases from V and 8 bases from J, the junction contained 6 bases not matched to a gene. CDR3 length: 13 residues. The CDR3, as DNA: TGTGCCAGCAGTCGGACAGGGGAGGGAGGCTACACCTTC. The encoded protein is CASSRTGEGGYTF.

The J gene is TRBJ2-7, the V gene TRBV2; 7 bases match TRBD2. There are 14 residues in the CDR3. The V segment lost 3 bases and the J segment 2 bases; nucleotides outside the gene matches: 4. Germline V gene lookup returns CDR1 SNHLY and CDR2 FYNNEI. CDR3 sequence reads: CASSDNSGPYEQYF. CDR3 sequence (DNA): TGTGCCAGCAGTGATAATAGCGGGCCCTACGAGCAGTACTTC. The whole variable domain, filled in from reference TRBV2 and TRBJ2-7, reads EPEVTQTPSHQVTQMGQEVILRCVPISNHLYFYWYRQILGQKVEFLVSFYNNEISEKSEIFDDQFSVERPDGSNFTLKIRSTKLEDSAMYFCASSDNSGPYEQYFGPGTRLTVT.

On this clone: The junction does not match germline at one end; this may be a read error. The V and J genes are TRBV6-5 and TRBJ2-7, with D possibly TRBD1 on 5 matching bases. The length of the CDR3 is 15 residues. CDR1 and CDR2 (germline): MNHEY, SVGAGI. The CDR3 protein is CASTYYPKSLAGWTF. CDR3 coding DNA: TGTGCCAGCACGTACTACCCCAAGTCTTTGGCAGGGTGGACCTTC.

This chain connects TRBV10-3 to TRBJ1-1; a weak D match, TRBD1 (6 bases). Germline CDR1 ENHRY, CDR2 SYGVKD. The CDR3 loop spans 12 amino acids. Trimming removed 6 bases at V and 1 base at J, with 6 bases between. The DNA for the CDR3 is TGTGCCATCAGGGACAGGAACACTGAAGCTTTCTTT. This codes for CAIRDRNTEAFF.

The V gene is TRBV11-3, the J gene TRBJ1-2; 9 nucleotides agree with TRBD1. CDR1 SGHNT and CDR2 YENEEA come from the germline V gene. J was trimmed by 2 bases and V by 5 bases; bases with no gene match: 3. The CDR3 sequence is 14 residues long. CDR3 protein: CASSLGTGNYGYTF. The CDR3 nucleotides are TGTGCCAGCAGCCTAGGGACAGGGAACTATGGCTACACCTTC. Full variable domain (rest looked up from reference TRBV11-3 and TRBJ1-2): EAGVVQSPRYKIIEKKQPVAFWCNPISGHNTLYWYLQNLGQGPELLIRYENEEAVDDSQLPKDRFSAERLKGVDSTLKIQPAELGDSAVYLCASSLGTGNYGYTFGSGTRLTVV.

The CDR3 DNA reads TGTGCCAGCAGTGCCGGACAGTGGAGCTATGGCTACACCTTC. Protein: CASSAGQWSYGYTF. The chain carries TRBV6-1 and TRBJ1-2; D is possibly TRBD1 (6 bases). Germline CDR1 MNHNS, CDR2 SASEGT. The V end was cut by 4 bases, the J end by 4 bases, with 13 bases between. This CDR3 contains 14 residues.

This rearrangement joins TRBV10-2 to TRBJ2-3, with 13 bases aligning to TRBD2. The CDR3 is 16 amino acids. Germline lookup yields CDR1 WSHSY and CDR2 SAAADI. With V trimmed by 5 bases and J by 2 bases, 4 bases remained unmatched. This CDR3 reads CASSRTSGGLTDTQYF. The CDR3 DNA is TGCGCCAGCAGTAGGACTAGCGGGGGACTCACAGATACGCAGTATTTT.

V gene TRBV19 combines with J gene TRBJ2-7; 9 bases align to TRBD1. The germline gives CDR1 LNHDA, CDR2 SQIVND (reference sequence). The CDR3 totals 14 residues. Unmatched junction bases numbered 6, after V lost 5 bases and J lost 4 bases. The chain's CDR3 is CASSFSTGGYEQYF. The CDR3 DNA reads TGTGCCAGTAGTTTTTCGACAGGGGGATACGAGCAGTACTTC.

The rearrangement uses TRBV7-2 and TRBJ1-1; 7 bases map to TRBD1. CDR3 size: 14 residues. The germline gives CDR1 SGHTA, CDR2 FQGNSA. The trim removed 5 bases at V and 1 base at J, leaving 4 bases unmatched. DNA of the CDR3: TGTGCCAGCAGCCCGTGGACAGGGAACACTGAAGCTTTCTTT. The encoded protein is CASSPWTGNTEAFF.

This chain joins TRBV11-1 and TRBJ2-1, with 10 bases that match TRBD2. The CDR3 is 12 residues long. After removal of 4 bases from V and 16 bases from J, the junction contained 7 bases not matched to a gene. Germline CDR1 reads SGHAT; CDR2 reads FQDESV (reference sequence). The CDR3 DNA reads TGTGCCAGCAGCTCCACCCTAGCGGGAGTATTCTTC. It yields the protein CASSSTLAGVFF.

The chain is built from TRBV11-2 and TRBJ2-5; tentative D call: TRBD2 (6 bases). Looked up from germline, CDR1 is SGHAT and CDR2 is FQNNGV. The CDR3 spans 15 residues. V was pared by 5 bases and J by 2 bases, with 15 bases between. CDR3: CASSRPGRRQETQYF. The CDR3 bases are TGTGCCAGCAGCCGACCCGGGAGACGGCAAGAGACCCAGTACTTC.

The gene calls are TRBV5-1 and TRBJ2-6; the D gene is possibly TRBD1 (6 bases). In germline, CDR1 is SGHRS, CDR2 YFSETQ. Trimming pared 4 bases from V and 3 bases from J, leaving 14 bases between. This CDR3 is built from 16 residues. The CDR3 DNA follows: TGCGCCAGCAGCGTCACAGGGTACGGTGGGGCCAACGTCCTGACTTTC. It encodes CASSVTGYGGANVLTF.

The chain combines TRBV29-1 with TRBJ2-3; maybe TRBD1 (6 bases). The V end lost 3 bases, the J end lost 5 bases, and 9 bases lay between the germline ends. Germline CDR1 and CDR2: SQVTM and ANQGSEA. The CDR3 is 12 amino acids. This chain's CDR3 is CSVDRGEDTQYF. The CDR3 DNA is TGCAGCGTTGACAGGGGTGAAGATACGCAGTATTTT.

This chain uses TRBV9 with TRBJ2-5; the D gene is possibly TRBD2 (5 bases). Germline V gene lookup returns CDR1 SGDLS and CDR2 YYNGEE. Trimming left V 4 bases short and J 2 bases short, with 18 bases between. The CDR3 covers 16 residues. CDR3 nucleotides: TGTGCCAGCAGCCCCGGTCGGCAGGACTTTCAAGAGACCCAGTACTTC. Protein product: CASSPGRQDFQETQYF. The full variable domain, with the rest looked up from reference TRBV9 and TRBJ2-5, is DSGVTQTPKHLITATGQRVTLRCSPRSGDLSVYWYQQSLDQGLQFLIQYYNGEERAKGNILERFSAQQFPDLHSELNLSSLELGDSALYFCASSPGRQDFQETQYFGPGTRLLVL.